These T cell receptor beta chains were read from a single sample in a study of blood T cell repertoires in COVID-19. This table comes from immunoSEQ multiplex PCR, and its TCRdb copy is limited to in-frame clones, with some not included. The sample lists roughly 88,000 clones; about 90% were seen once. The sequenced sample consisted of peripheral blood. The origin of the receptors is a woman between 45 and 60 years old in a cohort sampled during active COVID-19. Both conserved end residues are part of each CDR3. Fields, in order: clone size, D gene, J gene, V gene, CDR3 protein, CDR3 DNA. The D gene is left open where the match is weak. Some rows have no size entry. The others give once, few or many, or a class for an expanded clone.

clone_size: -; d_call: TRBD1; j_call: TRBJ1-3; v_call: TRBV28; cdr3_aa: CASRTTGGVGNTIYF; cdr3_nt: TGTGCCAGCAGGACAACAGGGGGAGTGGGAAACACCATATATTTT
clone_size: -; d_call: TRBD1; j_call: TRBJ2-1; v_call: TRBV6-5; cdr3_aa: CASRLTGGRYNEQFF; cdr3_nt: TGTGCCAGCAGACTAACAGGGGGCAGGTACAATGAGCAGTTCTTC
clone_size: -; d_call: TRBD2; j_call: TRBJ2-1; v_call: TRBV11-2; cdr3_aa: CASTRSGRGYNEQFF; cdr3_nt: TGTGCCAGCACCCGTAGCGGGAGGGGGTACAATGAGCAGTTCTTC
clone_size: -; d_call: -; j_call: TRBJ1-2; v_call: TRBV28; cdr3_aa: CASAGLYGYTF; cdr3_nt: TGTGCCAGCGCCGGTCTTTATGGCTACACCTTC
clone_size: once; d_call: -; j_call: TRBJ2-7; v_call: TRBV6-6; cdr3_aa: CASRAGNTYDEQYF; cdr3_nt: TGTGCCAGCAGAGCAGGTAACACCTACGACGAGCAGTACTTC
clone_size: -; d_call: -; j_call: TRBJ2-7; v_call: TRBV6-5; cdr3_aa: CASSYSGTEQYF; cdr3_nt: TGTGCCAGCAGTTACTCTGGCACCGAGCAGTACTTC
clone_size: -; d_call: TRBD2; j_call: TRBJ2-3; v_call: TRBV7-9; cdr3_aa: CASSPRTSGRATDTQYF; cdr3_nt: TGTGCCAGCAGCCCACGGACTAGCGGGAGGGCCACAGATACGCAGTATTTT
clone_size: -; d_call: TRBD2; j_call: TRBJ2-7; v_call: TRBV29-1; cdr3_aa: CSVRRRENEQYF; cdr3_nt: TGCAGCGTTCGGCGGCGGGAGAACGAGCAGTACTTC
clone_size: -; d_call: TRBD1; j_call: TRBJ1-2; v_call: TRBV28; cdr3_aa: CASSSTGETYGYTF; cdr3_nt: TGTGCCAGCAGTTCGACAGGGGAGACCTATGGCTACACCTTC
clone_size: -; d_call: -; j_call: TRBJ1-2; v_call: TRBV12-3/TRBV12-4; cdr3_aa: CASLTQLGNGYTF; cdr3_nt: TGTGCCAGCCTAACCCAGCTGGGCAATGGCTACACCTTC
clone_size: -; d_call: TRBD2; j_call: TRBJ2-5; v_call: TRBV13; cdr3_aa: CASSARLAGDVRETQYF; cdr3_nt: TGTGCCAGCAGCGCCCGACTAGCGGGAGATGTTCGGGAGACCCAGTACTTC
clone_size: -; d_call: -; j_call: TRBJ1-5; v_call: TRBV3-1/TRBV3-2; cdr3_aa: CASSQDLLTPGNQPQHF; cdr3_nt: TGTGCCAGCAGCCAAGATCTATTGACACCCGGCAATCAGCCCCAGCATTTT
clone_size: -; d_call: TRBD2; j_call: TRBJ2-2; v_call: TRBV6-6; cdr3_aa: CASSHALLAGRTGELFF; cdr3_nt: TGTGCCAGCAGTCACGCCCTTTTAGCGGGACGGACCGGGGAGCTGTTTTTT
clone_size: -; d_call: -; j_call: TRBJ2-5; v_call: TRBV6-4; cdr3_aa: CASSDSPGLSGQETQYF; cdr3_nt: TGTGCCAGCAGTGACTCACCCGGACTATCCGGACAAGAGACCCAGTACTTC
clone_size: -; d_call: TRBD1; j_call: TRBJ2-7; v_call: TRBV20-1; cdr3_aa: CSASPWTGSDYEQYF; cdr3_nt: TGCAGTGCTAGTCCGTGGACAGGGTCAGACTACGAGCAGTACTTC
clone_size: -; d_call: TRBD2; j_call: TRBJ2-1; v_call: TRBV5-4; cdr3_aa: CASSLWGTSEQQFF; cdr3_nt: TGTGCCAGCAGCTTGTGGGGGACTAGCGAACAGCAGTTCTTC
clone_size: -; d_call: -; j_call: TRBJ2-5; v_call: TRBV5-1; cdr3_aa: CASSLQGNQETQYF; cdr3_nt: TGCGCCAGCAGCCTCCAGGGGAACCAAGAGACCCAGTACTTC
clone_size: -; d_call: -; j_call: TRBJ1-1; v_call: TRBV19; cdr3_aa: CASNSAGLHTEAFF; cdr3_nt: TGTGCCAGTAACTCGGCAGGGTTGCACACTGAAGCTTTCTTT
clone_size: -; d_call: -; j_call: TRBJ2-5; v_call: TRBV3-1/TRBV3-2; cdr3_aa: CASSQDRAAGSRGTQYF; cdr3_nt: TGTGCCAGCAGCCAAGATCGGGCGGCGGGTAGCCGTGGGACCCAGTACTTC
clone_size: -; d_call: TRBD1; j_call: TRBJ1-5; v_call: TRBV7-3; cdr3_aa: CASSTDRDSQLPYSNQPQHF; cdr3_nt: TGTGCCAGCAGCACAGATCGGGACAGCCAGCTTCCTTATAGCAATCAGCCCCAGCATTTT
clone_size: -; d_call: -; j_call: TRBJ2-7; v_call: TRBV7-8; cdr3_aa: CASSLHPGYEQYF; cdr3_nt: TGTGCCAGCAGCTTACATCCCGGCTACGAGCAGTACTTC
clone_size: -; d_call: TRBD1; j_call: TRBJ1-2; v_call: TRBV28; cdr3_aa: CASSADRGSYTF; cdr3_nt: TGTGCCAGCAGTGCGGACAGGGGTAGCTACACCTTC